This T cell receptor beta chain was sequenced for a study of cytomegalovirus exposure and HLA in healthy donors. Study summary: A prior analysis found about 120 million unique TCR beta sequences from 150 million to 200 million T cells. Points from the study as a whole: Within a later analysis, the majority of CMV-associated TCR beta chains appeared HLA-restricted.

The CDR3 spans 16 residues. Unmatched junction bases numbered 10, after V lost 5 bases and J lost 0 bases. Germline-derived CDR1 and CDR2 are SEHNR and FQNEAQ (reference sequence). 13 Jbeta primers and 60 Vbeta primers were used for the PCR. Some clones are missing from TCRdb's copy, which holds only in-frame ones; the method was immunoSEQ multiplex PCR. The sample carries roughly 120,000 clones, roughly four fifths recorded once. For this clone: Its antigen is not identified.

Whereas donors were nominally healthy upon sampling, unrecorded immune exposures were probable. The V and J genes are TRBV7-9 and TRBJ2-7; 7 bases line up with TRBD2. This clonotype was obtained from a male donor in good health and CMV-seropositive. Sequenced: PBMCs. DNA for the CDR3: TGTGCCAGCAGCCCAGGTGGCGGGAGAAGCTCCTACGAGCAGTACTTC. Encoded protein: CASSPGGGRSSYEQYF.